Listed below are T cell receptor beta chains from one sample, sequenced in a study of T cell changes during pregnancy in multiple sclerosis. Sequencing used immunoSEQ multiplex PCR; TCRdb keeps in-frame clones, though not all of them. The table lists about 40,000 clones, 70% to 90% of them singletons, with 0.45% to 0.65% in the top ten. The material sequenced was CD4+ T cells from peripheral blood mononuclear cells, taken in the first trimester of pregnancy. The source of these receptors is a female donor with multiple sclerosis, enrolled in a pregnancy study. Both conserved end residues are trimmed from each CDR3. D genes are given only for firm matches.

v_call	d_call	j_call	cdr3_aa
TRBV19	TRBD2	TRBJ2-5	ASKGGVETQY
TRBV7-9	-	TRBJ1-1	ASSFLDTEAF
TRBV29-1	TRBD1	TRBJ1-1	SVDRGQGLEAF
TRBV28	-	TRBJ2-2	ASRVGSVRTGELF
TRBV11-2	-	TRBJ2-5	ASSLGGGETQY
TRBV4-1	-	TRBJ2-4	ASSQDDPRWNIQY
TRBV7-3	-	TRBJ2-7	ASSLLYEQY
TRBV6-5	-	TRBJ2-2	ASSYSGNTGELF
TRBV2	TRBD2	TRBJ2-1	ASRGGTSGGANEQF
TRBV2	-	TRBJ1-6	ASNDRLSYNSPLH
TRBV4-2	-	TRBJ1-2	ASSQDEGFNMGYT
TRBV6-1	TRBD1	TRBJ1-6	ASSEGDRYSPLH
TRBV5-5	-	TRBJ1-2	ASSLGGKNYGYT
TRBV5-1	TRBD1	TRBJ2-7	ASSLPGQGVYEQY
TRBV6-6	-	TRBJ2-1	ASGQGNSYNEQF
TRBV19	-	TRBJ2-4	ASSTGGGTKNIQY
TRBV7-2	TRBD1	TRBJ2-7	ASSLAPGQGWGEQY
TRBV5-1	-	TRBJ2-5	ASRRDQQETQY
TRBV6-4	TRBD1	TRBJ1-2	ASGGGTDYGYT
TRBV15	TRBD1	TRBJ1-2	ATSYRTGEEGYT
TRBV19	TRBD2	TRBJ2-7	ASSPIAGDLGEQY
TRBV5-5	-	TRBJ1-5	ASSLVPGNQPQH
TRBV7-2	TRBD2	TRBJ2-1	ASSWGTSGPPYNEQF
TRBV18	-	TRBJ1-6	ASSPGTVSPLH
TRBV5-1	-	TRBJ2-2	ASSLGTPGELF
TRBV2	-	TRBJ2-1	ASSLNGQQQF
TRBV9	TRBD1	TRBJ1-1	ASSGRGRDEAF
TRBV9	TRBD1	TRBJ2-3	ASSVGTGAGTDTQY
TRBV19	TRBD1	TRBJ1-5	ASSIGWDRINQPQH
TRBV11-2	TRBD2	TRBJ2-7	ASSSHTSGSGYEQY
TRBV6-1	-	TRBJ1-2	ASSPNPGANYGYT
TRBV18	TRBD2	TRBJ2-4	ASARSTGGSGRGLLNIQY
TRBV7-8	-	TRBJ2-2	ASKRGGELF
TRBV5-6	-	TRBJ1-2	ASSSGTPRPGGYT
TRBV7-2	-	TRBJ1-1	ASSLTGAEAF